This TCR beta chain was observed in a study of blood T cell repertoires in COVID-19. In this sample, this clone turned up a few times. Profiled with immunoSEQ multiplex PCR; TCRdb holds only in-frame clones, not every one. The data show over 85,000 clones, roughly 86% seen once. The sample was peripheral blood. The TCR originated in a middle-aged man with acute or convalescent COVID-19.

CDR3 bases: TGTGCCACCAGTGATCCCCTAGCGGGATTCACAGATACGCAGTATTTT. It yields the protein CATSDPLAGFTDTQYF. This rearrangement joins TRBV24-1 to TRBJ2-3; TRBD2 aligns across 9 bases. CDR3 size: 16 residues. V dropped 3 bases and J dropped 2; count of bases not matched to a gene: 5. In germline, CDR1 is KGHDR, CDR2 SFDVKD.